The subject of this entry is one T cell receptor (beta chain). Its antigen is unknown. The germline V gene encodes CDR1 SGHRS and CDR2 YFSETQ. There are 15 residues in the CDR3. Unmatched junction bases numbered 5, after V lost 3 bases and J lost 3 bases. cDNA prepared by RNA extraction and subsequent reverse transcription served as the template for sequencing. Method: immunoSEQ multiplex PCR; TCRdb's copy keeps in-frame clones and lacks some. This table holds about 160,000 clones, about 71% found once. Noted treatment: oral pan-JAK inhibitor, 5-10 mg twice daily. This entry belongs to a study of CD8+ T cells in alopecia areata. Study-wide findings and caveats: Alopecia totalis/universalis scalp especially showed more expanded CD8+ clones than normal scalp.

The rearrangement joins TRBV5-1 to TRBJ2-7; TRBD1 aligns across 11 bases. The specimen comprised CD4+ T cells sorted from blood, sampled at week 4, from a patient treated with tofacitinib. The origin of this receptor is a human donor with alopecia areata. The CDR3 DNA reads as TGCGCCAGCAGCTCGGGACAGGGGGATATCTACGAGCAGTACTTC. Translation: CASSSGQGDIYEQYF.